A single sample gave rise to the 29 T cell receptor beta chains below, sequenced in a study of response to subunit inactivated influenza vaccine (dated by TCRdb to the late 2010s). Library construction relied on RT-PCR. The listed sequencing device is Illumina HiSeq 2500. TCRdb passed the public sequencing reads through fastp at Q25 and MiXCR, retaining productive beta sequences. A single entry per CDR3 protein holds the most common genes and DNA from its merged rows. The sample profile shows approximately 520,000 distinct CDR3 sequences; 25% of them were found once. Of the sample, under 2.5% falls within the top ten clones. Sequenced here: CD4+ T cells sorted from PBMCs, sampled around 5 days after vaccination. Receptor source: a man over 45 who received an inactivated influenza vaccine. Donor details come from another sample of the same person, matched by shared clones.

At least ten counts were recorded for this clonotype. J is TRBJ2-1 and V is TRBV7-9, with 12 bases lining up with TRBD2. CDR3 length: 15 residues. Trimming cost V 6 bases and J 11 bases; bases outside gene matches: 11. The V gene's germline CDR1 is SEHNR and CDR2 FQNEAQ (reference sequence). CDR3 nucleotide sequence: TGTGCCAGCAGTTTACTAGCGGGGGGTACTACCAAGCAGTTCTTC. This encodes CASSLLAGGTTKQFF.

This chain joins TRBV10-3 and TRBJ2-1; unclear D gene. Germline-derived CDR1 and CDR2 are ENHRY and SYGVKD. This CDR3 contains 16 residues. With 2 bases removed from V and 8 bases from J, the gap between germline ends came to 19 bases. DNA for the CDR3: TGTGCCATCAGTGAGAAGGGTCCCCACATTTCCGATGAGCAGTTCTTC. It specifies CAISEKGPHISDEQFF.

At least ten counts were recorded for this clonotype. The genes are TRBV20-1 and TRBJ1-5; 8 bases fit TRBD1. The germline V gene encodes CDR1 DFQATT and CDR2 SNEGSKA (reference sequence). CDR3 length: 16 amino acids. Trimming cost V 3 bases and J 0 bases; bases outside gene matches: 7. CDR3 DNA sequence: TGCAGTGCTAGCCGACAGGGGTTGTATAGCAATCAGCCCCAGCATTTT. Protein product: CSASRQGLYSNQPQHF.

This chain joins TRBV4-3 and TRBJ2-7; D might be TRBD2 (6 bases). CDR1 is LGHNA and CDR2 is YSLEER in the germline V gene. CDR3 length: 15 amino acids. V dropped 0 bases and J dropped 6 bases, with 15 bases sitting between them. CDR3: CASSQDLLKGGEQYF. CDR3 DNA: TGCGCCAGCAGCCAAGACCTCTTAAAGGGAGGCGAGCAGTACTTC.

This chain joins TRBV3-1 and TRBJ1-5; no firm D call. The ends were cut back, 3 bases at V and 1 base at J, with 7 bases in the middle. The germline V gene encodes CDR1 LGHDT and CDR2 YNNKEL (reference sequence). CDR3 length: 14 residues. Here the CDR3 reads CASSHGGSNQPQHF. CDR3 in DNA: TGTGCCAGCAGCCACGGTGGGAGCAATCAGCCCCAGCATTTT.

The CDR3 here is CASSDVHEQFF. For the CDR3, the DNA is TGTGCCAGCAGTGATGTTCATGAGCAGTTCTTC. The chain combines TRBV12-3 or TRBV12-4 with TRBJ2-1; D uncertain. Trimming pared 5 bases from V and 8 bases from J, leaving 7 bases between. This CDR3 contains 11 residues.

The chain has TRBV6-1 and TRBJ1-2; D remains unclear. The CDR3 has 12 residues. Trimming pared 1 base from V and 12 bases from J, leaving 12 bases between. The V gene's germline CDR1 is MNHNS and CDR2 SASEGT. The CDR3 region has the DNA TGTGCCAGCAGTGAAGGAAGGCAGAAGGACACCTTC. Its translation is CASSEGRQKDTF.

This clonotype was picked up a small number of times. The CDR3 protein is CASSPPGTSGFNEQFF. CDR3 DNA: TGTGCCAGCTCACCACCCGGGACTAGCGGGTTCAATGAGCAGTTCTTC. The rearrangement uses TRBV18 and TRBJ2-1; the match to TRBD2 covers 12 bases. The trim removed 0 bases at V and 6 bases at J, leaving 3 bases unmatched. The CDR3 length is 16 residues. CDR1 and CDR2 (germline): KGHSH, LQKENI.

This clonotype occurred many times. The chain couples TRBV12-3 or TRBV12-4 to TRBJ1-6; D is possibly TRBD1 (5 bases). The CDR3 has 20 residues. V lost 5 bases to trimming and J lost 1 base, with 24 bases between them. The CDR3 DNA reads TGTGCCAGCAGTCTTCATGGGGGACGGCTTTTCAAATCCTATAATTCACCCCTCCACTTT. Translation: CASSLHGGRLFKSYNSPLHF.

The rearrangement links TRBV28 to TRBJ2-1, with 9 bases matching TRBD2. The junction had 6 bases not matched to a gene; V was cut back by 2 bases and J by 4 bases. The CDR3 contains 16 residues. Germline V CDR1 and CDR2: MDHEN, SYDVKM. CDR3 coding DNA: TGTGCCAGCAGTTTAGGCCTAGCGGGATATTACAATGAGCAGTTCTTC. Its protein is CASSLGLAGYYNEQFF.

By share of the sample, this clonotype is medium-sized. V usage is TRBV5-1 and J usage is TRBJ1-1, with D uncertain. The V end lost 4 bases, the J end lost 3 bases, and 4 bases lay between the germline ends. This CDR3 comprises 11 residues. Germline V CDR1 and CDR2: SGHRS, YFSETQ. CDR3: CASSEDTEAFF. The CDR3 DNA follows: TGCGCCAGCAGCGAGGACACTGAAGCTTTCTTT.

V is TRBV20-1 and J is TRBJ2-1, with TRBD1 identical over 7 bases. Germline V CDR1 and CDR2: DFQATT, SNEGSKA (reference sequence). The CDR3 is 16 amino acids. V lost 6 bases to trimming and J lost 0 bases; unmatched junction nucleotides: 11. The CDR3 is CSAHGQAPSSYNEQFF. As DNA, the CDR3 is TGCAGTGCCCACGGACAGGCCCCTAGCTCCTACAATGAGCAGTTCTTC.

The chain links TRBV5-1 to TRBJ1-2; 11 bases map to TRBD1. CDR1 SGHRS and CDR2 YFSETQ come from the germline V gene. Unmatched junction bases numbered 5, after V lost 0 bases and J lost 7 bases. There are 15 residues in the CDR3. The CDR3 DNA reads as TGCGCCAGCAGCTTGGGGACAGGGGGCTCGGCTGGCTACACCTTC. Protein sequence: CASSLGTGGSAGYTF.

This clonotype turned up a few times. The genes are TRBV3-1 and TRBJ2-5; 10 bases are shared with TRBD2. The CDR3 is 15 amino acids. Looked up from germline, CDR1 is LGHDT and CDR2 is YNNKEL (reference sequence). Germline trimming cut 1 base from V and 3 bases from J; bases unmatched to any gene: 2. CDR3 in amino acids: CASSQGTSGKETQYF. The CDR3, as DNA: TGTGCCAGCAGCCAAGGGACTAGCGGCAAAGAGACCCAGTACTTC.

The rearrangement links TRBV9 to TRBJ2-7, with no clear D. Germline CDR1 reads SGDLS; CDR2 reads YYNGEE. CDR3 size: 14 residues. Deletions cut 3 bases from V and 0 bases from J, with 10 bases between. The CDR3 spells CASSADAFSYEQYF. CDR3 in DNA: TGTGCCAGCAGCGCGGACGCTTTCTCCTACGAGCAGTACTTC.

The chain uses TRBV12-3 or TRBV12-4 and TRBJ2-5, with D maybe TRBD2 (6 bases). V was trimmed by 6 bases and J by 5 bases, leaving 16 bases between them. The CDR3 is made up of 14 amino acids. This CDR3 reads CASSVAGPRETQYF. In nucleotides, the CDR3 is TGTGCCAGCAGCGTCGCGGGGCCTCGGGAGACCCAGTACTTC.

This clonotype showed up just a few times. The rearrangement uses TRBV20-1 and TRBJ2-1, with 8 positions matching TRBD2. There are 15 residues in the CDR3. Losses at the gene ends were 3 bases for V and 3 bases for J; bases not matched to a gene: 7. Germline V lookup: CDR1 DFQATT, CDR2 SNEGSKA (reference sequence). This chain's CDR3 is CSASGGLAGYNEQFF. CDR3 nucleotide sequence: TGCAGTGCTAGTGGCGGCCTAGCGGGCTACAATGAGCAGTTCTTC.

This clonotype appeared a few times. The chain uses TRBV4-3 and TRBJ2-1; D is perhaps TRBD1 (6 bases). The V end lost 0 bases, the J end lost 4 bases, and 13 bases lay between the germline ends. The CDR3 runs to 16 residues. Germline values: CDR1 LGHNA, CDR2 YSLEER. The CDR3 DNA sequence: TGCGCCAGCAGCCAAGATCTACAGGGTGGGTACAATGAGCAGTTCTTC. It is translated as CASSQDLQGGYNEQFF.

V usage is TRBV15 and J usage is TRBJ2-6; TRBD1 aligns across 8 bases. With 5 bases clipped from V and 0 bases from J, the junction kept 9 bases outside the gene matches. The germline gives CDR1 LNHNV, CDR2 YYDKDF (reference sequence). The CDR3 loop spans 18 amino acids. The CDR3 coding sequence is TGTGCCACCAGCCCTCCGGCGGGACAGGTCTCTGGGGCCAACGTCCTGACTTTC. Its protein product is CATSPPAGQVSGANVLTF.

V is TRBV5-6 and J is TRBJ1-2, with D possibly matching TRBD1 (6 bases). Looked up from germline, CDR1 is SGHDT and CDR2 is YYEEEE. The germline V and J ends were trimmed by 6 bases and 2 bases, with 11 bases remaining between them. This CDR3 region has 13 residues. The CDR3 DNA sequence: TGTGCCAGCACCAATACAGGGAACTATGGCTACACCTTC. It encodes CASTNTGNYGYTF.

The V gene is TRBV5-1, the J gene TRBJ2-5; D might be TRBD2 (5 bases). This CDR3 contains 14 residues. Trimming pared 5 bases from V and 4 bases from J, leaving 15 bases between. Germline assignment: CDR1 SGHRS and CDR2 YFSETQ. The DNA for the CDR3 is TGCGCCAGCAGTCAATTCTACGAGGGAGAGACCCAGTACTTC. Amino acid sequence: CASSQFYEGETQYF. Together with reference TRBV5-1 and TRBJ2-5, the CDR3 gives the full variable domain: KAGVTQTPRYLIKTRGQQVTLSCSPISGHRSVSWYQQTPGQGLQFLFEYFSETQRNKGNFPGRFSGRQFSNSRSEMNVSTLELGDSALYLCASSQFYEGETQYFGPGTRLLVL.

The chain has TRBV20-1 and TRBJ2-1, with D possibly TRBD2 on 7 matching bases. There are 13 residues in the CDR3. The V gene lost 4 bases and the J gene lost 4 bases, with 11 bases spanning the gap. Germline CDR1 and CDR2: DFQATT and SNEGSKA (reference sequence). The CDR3 region is CSANRGAYNEQFF. The CDR3 region has the DNA TGCAGTGCTAACCGGGGGGCTTACAATGAGCAGTTCTTC.

V gene TRBV6-1 combines with J gene TRBJ1-1; weak D call: TRBD1 (6 bases). The CDR3 sequence is 14 residues long. Germline values: CDR1 MNHNS, CDR2 SASEGT. V lost 7 bases to trimming and J lost 4 bases, with 16 bases between them. In DNA form, the CDR3 reads TGTGCCAGCACCCTACGAAGGGGGGGCACTGAAGCTTTCTTT. Its translation: CASTLRRGGTEAFF.

The chain combines TRBV7-2 with TRBJ2-5, with 10 bases that match TRBD1. V shed 5 bases and J 1 base; nucleotides not matched to a gene: 4. The CDR3 loop spans 15 amino acids. Per the germline V gene, CDR1 is SGHTA and CDR2 is FQGNSA. In DNA form, the CDR3 reads TGTGCCAGCAGCCCCAGACAGGGGGCCCAAGAGACCCAGTACTTC. Its protein is CASSPRQGAQETQYF.

This chain links TRBV9 with TRBJ2-7; D perhaps matches TRBD2 (6 bases). From germline, CDR1 is SGDLS and CDR2 YYNGEE. The CDR3 length is 15 residues. V was pared by 4 bases and J by 1 base, with 15 bases between. CDR3 loop: CASSPSGSGSYEQYF. Written as DNA, the CDR3 is TGTGCCAGCAGCCCAAGCGGGTCGGGGTCCTACGAGCAGTACTTC.

This clonotype was seen a handful of times. The CDR3 DNA is TGCAGTGCTACCCAAGGGACAGGAGGTGGCTCACCCCTCCACTTT. Its protein product is CSATQGTGGGSPLHF. The gene calls are TRBV20-1 and TRBJ1-6, with 8 positions matching TRBD1. There are 15 residues in the CDR3. Trimming at V came to 4 bases and at J to 10 bases, leaving 12 bases not matched to a gene. Germline V gives CDR1 DFQATT, CDR2 SNEGSKA (reference sequence).

This clonotype showed up just a few times. In DNA, the CDR3 is TGTGCCAGCAGCCAACGGAATAAAGAGACCCAGTACTTC. It yields the protein CASSQRNKETQYF. The V and J genes are TRBV14 and TRBJ2-5; D call uncertain. The CDR3 extends over 13 amino acids. V shed 2 bases and J shed 3 bases, with 7 bases lying between them. The germline V gene encodes CDR1 SGHDN and CDR2 FVKESK. Together with reference TRBV14 and TRBJ2-5, the CDR3 gives the full variable domain: EAGVTQFPSHSVIEKGQTVTLRCDPISGHDNLYWYRRVMGKEIKFLLHFVKESKQDESGMPNNRFLAERTGGTYSTLKVQPAELEDSGVYFCASSQRNKETQYFGPGTRLLVL.

This clonotype was seen a handful of times. The chain combines TRBV20-1 with TRBJ2-1; no clear D. The length of the CDR3 is 10 residues. The germline gives CDR1 DFQATT, CDR2 SNEGSKA (reference sequence). V dropped 4 bases and J dropped 6 bases, with 4 bases sitting between them. CDR3 in amino acids: CSAKSNEQFF. Written as DNA, the CDR3 is TGCAGTGCTAAGTCCAATGAGCAGTTCTTC.

The V and J genes are TRBV7-7 and TRBJ2-1; TRBD1 or TRBD2 may be the D gene (5 bases each). In germline, CDR1 is SSHAT, CDR2 FNYEAQ (reference sequence). The CDR3 is made up of 16 amino acids. Trimming took off 8 bases at V and 0 bases at J, with 17 bases between the two ends. The CDR3 DNA follows: TGTGCCAGCTCGGGACGGTTGCCGAGCTCCTACAATGAGCAGTTCTTC. It yields the protein CASSGRLPSSYNEQFF.